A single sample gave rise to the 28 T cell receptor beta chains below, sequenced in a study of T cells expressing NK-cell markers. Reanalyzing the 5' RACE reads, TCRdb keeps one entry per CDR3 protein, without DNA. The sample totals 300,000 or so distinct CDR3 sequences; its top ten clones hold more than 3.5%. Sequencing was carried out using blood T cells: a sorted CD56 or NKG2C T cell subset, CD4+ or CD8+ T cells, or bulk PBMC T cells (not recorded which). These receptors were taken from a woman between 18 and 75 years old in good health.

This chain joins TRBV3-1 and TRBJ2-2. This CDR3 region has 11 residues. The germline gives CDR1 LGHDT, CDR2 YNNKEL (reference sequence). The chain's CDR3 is CATHFFGELFF.

This CDR3 is CASSSARTGRKDTQYF. The genes are TRBV28 and TRBJ2-3; TCRdb outputs TRBD1, but without DNA this stays unchecked. This CDR3 is built from 16 residues. From germline, CDR1 is MDHEN and CDR2 SYDVKM.

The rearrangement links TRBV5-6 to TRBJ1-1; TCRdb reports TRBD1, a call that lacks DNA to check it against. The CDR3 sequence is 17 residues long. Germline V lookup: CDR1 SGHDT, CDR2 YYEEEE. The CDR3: CASSMTGGADMNTEAFF.

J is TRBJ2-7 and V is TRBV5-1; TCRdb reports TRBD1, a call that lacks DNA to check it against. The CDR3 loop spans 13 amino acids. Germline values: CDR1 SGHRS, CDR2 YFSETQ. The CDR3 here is CASRGQDGGEQYF.

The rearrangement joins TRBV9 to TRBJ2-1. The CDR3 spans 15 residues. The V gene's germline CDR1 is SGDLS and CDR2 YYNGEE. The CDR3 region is CASSVVQDVYNEQFF.

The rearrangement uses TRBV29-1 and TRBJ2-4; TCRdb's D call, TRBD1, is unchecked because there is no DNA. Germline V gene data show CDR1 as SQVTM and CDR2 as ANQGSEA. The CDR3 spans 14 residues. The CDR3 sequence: CSVERQDTQNIQYF.

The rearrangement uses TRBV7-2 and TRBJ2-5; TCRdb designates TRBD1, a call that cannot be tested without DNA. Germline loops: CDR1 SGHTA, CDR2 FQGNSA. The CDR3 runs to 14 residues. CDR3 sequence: CASSRRPKQETQYF.

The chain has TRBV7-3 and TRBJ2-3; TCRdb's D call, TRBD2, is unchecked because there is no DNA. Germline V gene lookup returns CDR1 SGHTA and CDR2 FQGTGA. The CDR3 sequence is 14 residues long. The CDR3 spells CASSLLAGTDTQYF.

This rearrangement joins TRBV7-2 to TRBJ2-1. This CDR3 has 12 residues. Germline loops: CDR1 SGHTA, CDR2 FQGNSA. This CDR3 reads CASSPDHNEQFF.

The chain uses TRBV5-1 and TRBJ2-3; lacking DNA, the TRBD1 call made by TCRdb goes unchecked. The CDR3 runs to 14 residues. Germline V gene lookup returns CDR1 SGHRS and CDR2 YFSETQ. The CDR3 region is CASRPGQNTDTQYF.

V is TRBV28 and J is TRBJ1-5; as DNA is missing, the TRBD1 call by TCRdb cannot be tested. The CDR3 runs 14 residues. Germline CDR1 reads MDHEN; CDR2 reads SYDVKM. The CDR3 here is CASRAGGTGQPQHF.

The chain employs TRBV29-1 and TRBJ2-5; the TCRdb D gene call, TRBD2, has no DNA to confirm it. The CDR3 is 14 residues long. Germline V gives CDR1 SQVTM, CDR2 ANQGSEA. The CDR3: CSVGASGREETQYF.

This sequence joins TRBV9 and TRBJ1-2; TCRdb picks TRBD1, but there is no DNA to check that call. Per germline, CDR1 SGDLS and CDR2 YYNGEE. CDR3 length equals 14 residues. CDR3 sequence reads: CASSSRGANYGYTF.

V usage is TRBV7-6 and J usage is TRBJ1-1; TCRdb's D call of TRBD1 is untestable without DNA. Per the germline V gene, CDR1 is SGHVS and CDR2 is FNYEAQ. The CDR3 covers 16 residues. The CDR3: CASSLAGGEVNTEAFF.

This CDR3 reads CAIRGGLGAYQETQYF. The chain has TRBV10-3 and TRBJ2-5; TCRdb gives TRBD1 as the D gene, but with no DNA this cannot be confirmed. The CDR3 consists of 16 residues. Germline CDR1 ENHRY, CDR2 SYGVKD.

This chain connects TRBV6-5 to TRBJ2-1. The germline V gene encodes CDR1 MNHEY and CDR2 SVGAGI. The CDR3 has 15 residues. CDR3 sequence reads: CASSSPVSSYNEQFF.

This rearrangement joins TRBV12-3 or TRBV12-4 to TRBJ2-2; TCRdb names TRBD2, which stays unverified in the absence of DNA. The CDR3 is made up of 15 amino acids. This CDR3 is CASTQTSGNTGELFF.

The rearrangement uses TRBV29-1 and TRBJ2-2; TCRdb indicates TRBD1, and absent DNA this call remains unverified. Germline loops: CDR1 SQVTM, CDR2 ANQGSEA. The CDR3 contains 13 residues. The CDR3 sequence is CSVLTGRTGELFF.

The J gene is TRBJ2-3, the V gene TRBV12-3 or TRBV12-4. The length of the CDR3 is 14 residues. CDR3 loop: CASSFWGRTDTQYF.

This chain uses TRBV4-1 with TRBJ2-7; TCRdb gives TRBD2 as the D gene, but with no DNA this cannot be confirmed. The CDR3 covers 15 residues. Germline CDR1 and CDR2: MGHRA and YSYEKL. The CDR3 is CASSQGLAGDHEQYF.

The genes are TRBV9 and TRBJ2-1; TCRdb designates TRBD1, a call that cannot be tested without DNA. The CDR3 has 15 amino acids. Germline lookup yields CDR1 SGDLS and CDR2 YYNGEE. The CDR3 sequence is CASSVGGQTYNEQFF.

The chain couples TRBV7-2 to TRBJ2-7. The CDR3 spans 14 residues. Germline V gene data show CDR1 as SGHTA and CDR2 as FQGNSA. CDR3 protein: CASSPWQVGSEQYF.

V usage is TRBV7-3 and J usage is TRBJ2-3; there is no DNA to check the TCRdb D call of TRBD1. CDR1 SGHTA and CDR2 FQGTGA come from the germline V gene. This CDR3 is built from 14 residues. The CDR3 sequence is CASSHRGGTDTQYF.

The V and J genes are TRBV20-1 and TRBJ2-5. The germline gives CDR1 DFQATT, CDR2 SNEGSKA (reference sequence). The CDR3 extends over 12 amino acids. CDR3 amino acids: CSASLYQETQYF.

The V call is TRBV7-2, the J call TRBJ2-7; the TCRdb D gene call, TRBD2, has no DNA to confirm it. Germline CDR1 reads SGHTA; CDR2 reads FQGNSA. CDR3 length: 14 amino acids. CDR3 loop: CASSISGGPVEQYF. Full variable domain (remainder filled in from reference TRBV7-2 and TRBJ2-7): GAGVSQSPSNKVTEKGKDVELRCDPISGHTALYWYRQSLGQGLEFLIYFQGNSAPDKSGLPSDRFSAERTGGSVSTLTIQRTQQEDSAVYLCASSISGGPVEQYFGPGTRLTVT.

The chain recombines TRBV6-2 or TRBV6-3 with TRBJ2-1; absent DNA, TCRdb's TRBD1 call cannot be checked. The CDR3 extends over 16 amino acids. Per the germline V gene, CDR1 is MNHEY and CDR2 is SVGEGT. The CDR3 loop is CASSSAGHSTANEQFF.

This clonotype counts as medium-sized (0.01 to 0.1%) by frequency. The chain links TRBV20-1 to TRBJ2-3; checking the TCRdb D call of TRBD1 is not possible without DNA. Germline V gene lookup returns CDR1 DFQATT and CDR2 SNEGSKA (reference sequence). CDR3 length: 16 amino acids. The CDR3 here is CSARGITGGAADTQYF.

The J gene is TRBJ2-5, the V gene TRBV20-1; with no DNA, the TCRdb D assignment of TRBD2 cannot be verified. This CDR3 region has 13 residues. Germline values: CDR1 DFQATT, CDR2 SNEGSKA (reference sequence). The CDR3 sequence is CSAPLAGQETQYF.